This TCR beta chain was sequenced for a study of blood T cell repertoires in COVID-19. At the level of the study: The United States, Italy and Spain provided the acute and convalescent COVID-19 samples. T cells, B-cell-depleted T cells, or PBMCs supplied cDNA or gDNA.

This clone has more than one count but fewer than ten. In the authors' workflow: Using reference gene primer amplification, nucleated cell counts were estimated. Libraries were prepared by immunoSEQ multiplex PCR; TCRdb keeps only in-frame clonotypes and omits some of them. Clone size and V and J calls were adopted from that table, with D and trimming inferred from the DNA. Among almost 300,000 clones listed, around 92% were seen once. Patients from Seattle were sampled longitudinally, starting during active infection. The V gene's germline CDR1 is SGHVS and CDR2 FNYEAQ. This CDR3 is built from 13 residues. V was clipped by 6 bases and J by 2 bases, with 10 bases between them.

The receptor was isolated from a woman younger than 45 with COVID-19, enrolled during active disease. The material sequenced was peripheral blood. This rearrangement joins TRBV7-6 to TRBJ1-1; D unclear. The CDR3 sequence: CASSQDSNTEAFF. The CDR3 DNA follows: TGTGCCAGCAGTCAGGACTCAAACACTGAAGCTTTCTTT.